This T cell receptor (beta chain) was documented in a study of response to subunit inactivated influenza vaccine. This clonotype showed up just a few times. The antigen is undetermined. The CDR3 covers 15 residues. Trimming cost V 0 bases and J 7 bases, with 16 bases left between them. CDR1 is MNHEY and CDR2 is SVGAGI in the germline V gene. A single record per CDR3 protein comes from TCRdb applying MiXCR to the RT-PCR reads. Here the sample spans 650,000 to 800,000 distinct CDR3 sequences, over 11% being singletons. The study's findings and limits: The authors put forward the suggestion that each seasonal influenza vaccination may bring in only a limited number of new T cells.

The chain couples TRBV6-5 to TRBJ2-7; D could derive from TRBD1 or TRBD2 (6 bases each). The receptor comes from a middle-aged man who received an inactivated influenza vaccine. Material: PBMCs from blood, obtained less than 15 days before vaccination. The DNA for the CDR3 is TGTGCCAGCAGTTACTCGTACAGGGAGGTGGGGGAGCAGTACTTC. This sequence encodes CASSYSYREVGEQYF.